This record covers a single TCR beta chain. This clonotype was picked up many times. No cognate antigen has been identified for it. No base-level quality is on record; no much larger clone is a single base apart. The library was made by PCR. The data were produced on an Illumina HiSeq 2500. To normalize quantification of the TCRbeta repertoire, the TCR libraries were built with molecular barcoding that relied on unique molecular identifiers. The public reads were run again by TCRdb, first through fastp at Q25 and then through MiXCR, and only productive beta chains were kept. Entries that share a CDR3 protein sequence are merged under the most common genes and DNA. The sample table lists some 600,000 distinct CDR3 sequences, 16% of them with a count of one. The ten biggest clones cover under 1.2% of the sample. The CDR3, cysteine through phenylalanine, is 13 amino acids long. CDR3 DNA is the only sequence kept; it has 39 bases, read in frame from the first base. From V the trimming removes 3 bases and from J it removes 7 bases, while the gene matches leave 3 bases of the junction unaccounted for.

The data stem from a study of T-cell reconstitution after alpha-beta-depleted transplantation in children (dated by TCRdb to 2016 to 2017). Turning to the overall study: Using TCR repertoire profiling, the study quantitatively followed how T-cell immune reconstitution unfolded in children after TCRalphabeta/CD19-depleted allogeneic hematopoietic cell transplantation.

The chain couples TRBV12-3 or TRBV12-4 to TRBJ1-5, and TRBD1 matches 7 of the central bases. The receptor was isolated from a human donor who donated a stem cell graft to a child with acute myeloid leukemia. Sample: PBMCs from the stem cell graft donor, taken from the stem cell graft. The CDR3 in this case is CASSFSQGQPQHF. The nucleotide sequence reads TGTGCCAGCAGTTTTTCACAGGGGCAGCCCCAGCATTTT.